The 19 T cell receptor beta chains listed next were all sequenced from one sample in a study of blood T cell repertoires in COVID-19. Measured with immunoSEQ multiplex PCR; TCRdb has only the in-frame clones, and not every one. Of approximately 300,000 clones listed, 92% are singletons. The sample taken for sequencing was PBMCs or T cells enriched from blood (not recorded which). These TCRs come from a woman aged 25 to 45 who had recovered from COVID-19.

The CDR3 nucleotides are TGTGCCAGCAGATACACGGGACAGGGGAATGGCTACACCTTC. Protein sequence: CASRYTGQGNGYTF. The gene calls are TRBV6-5 and TRBJ1-2; 10 nucleotides match TRBD1. The CDR3 loop spans 14 amino acids. Germline V gives CDR1 MNHEY, CDR2 SVGAGI. Germline trimming cut 6 bases from V and 6 bases from J; bases unmatched to any gene: 7.

This clone was seen only a few times. The J gene is TRBJ2-3, the V gene TRBV10-3, with unresolved D. Germline V gives CDR1 ENHRY, CDR2 SYGVKD. The ends were cut back, 3 bases at V and 8 bases at J, with 6 bases in the middle. The CDR3 length is 11 residues. The CDR3 bases are TGTGCCATCAGTGACTACGGTACGCAGTATTTT. Its protein is CAISDYGTQYF.

The chain links TRBV9 to TRBJ2-7; TRBD1 agrees at 10 bases. The CDR3 totals 16 residues. Germline loops: CDR1 SGDLS, CDR2 YYNGEE. V was pared by 0 bases and J by 4 bases, with 7 bases of the junction left unmatched. The CDR3 coding sequence is TGTGCCAGCAGCGTAGGGGGACAGGGGTTAAATTACGAGCAGTACTTC. Residues: CASSVGGQGLNYEQYF.

This clone was observed a handful of times. The rearrangement joins TRBV28 to TRBJ1-5, with 8 bases identical to TRBD1. V lost 4 bases, J lost 6 bases, and 8 bases stayed unmatched. Germline V gene sequence: CDR1 MDHEN, CDR2 SYDVKM. This CDR3 region has 15 residues. The CDR3 reads CASSSTGGFTQPQHF. The CDR3 DNA sequence: TGTGCCAGCAGTTCTACAGGGGGGTTCACTCAGCCCCAGCATTTT.

The chain carries TRBV7-9 and TRBJ2-1, with D possibly TRBD2 on 6 matching bases. Trimming removed 5 bases at V and 7 bases at J, with 21 bases between. The germline gives CDR1 SEHNR, CDR2 FQNEAQ (reference sequence). The CDR3 extends over 16 amino acids. CDR3 sequence (DNA): TGTGCCAGCAGCCCACTCGCTAGCGACCGAGGAAATGAGCAGTTCTTC. Amino acid sequence: CASSPLASDRGNEQFF.

The rearrangement uses TRBV7-9 and TRBJ2-7; tentative D call: TRBD1 (5 bases). The CDR3 is made up of 14 amino acids. The germline V gene has CDR1 SEHNR and CDR2 FQNEAQ (reference sequence). V gave up 4 bases and J gave up 1 base, with 11 bases separating them. The CDR3: CASSSFAGSYEQYF. The CDR3 bases are TGTGCCAGCAGCTCGTTTGCAGGGTCCTACGAGCAGTACTTC.

The chain links TRBV29-1 to TRBJ2-7, with D perhaps matching TRBD2 (5 bases). Germline V gives CDR1 SQVTM, CDR2 ANQGSEA. Trimming removed 3 bases from V and 0 bases from J, with 12 bases in between. The CDR3 is made up of 14 amino acids. The CDR3 coding sequence is TGCAGCGTTGAGGATGCCGGGAACTCCTACGAGCAGTACTTC. Its protein product is CSVEDAGNSYEQYF.

The V call is TRBV2, the J call TRBJ1-2, with 7 bases matching TRBD1. Losses at the gene ends were 7 bases for V and 7 bases for J; bases not matched to a gene: 9. Germline-derived CDR1 and CDR2 are SNHLY and FYNNEI. The CDR3 is 13 amino acids. CDR3 bases: TGTGCCAGCACCCTTCAGGGGGAAGGTGGCTACACCTTC. Translated: CASTLQGEGGYTF.

The chain is built from TRBV19 and TRBJ1-2; 7 bases line up with TRBD1. CDR1 and CDR2 from the germline V gene are LNHDA and SQIVND (reference sequence). With V trimmed by 6 bases and J by 6 bases, 1 base remained unmatched. The CDR3 runs 11 residues. The CDR3: CASRTGHGYTF. The DNA for the CDR3 is TGTGCCAGTAGGACAGGGCATGGCTACACCTTC.

The genes are TRBV18 and TRBJ1-2; the match to TRBD1 covers 8 bases. V was pared by 5 bases and J by 2 bases, with 7 bases of the junction left unmatched. CDR3 length: 15 amino acids. Germline V lookup: CDR1 KGHSH, CDR2 LQKENI. This CDR3 reads CASSTGTGENYGYTF. CDR3 DNA: TGTGCCAGCTCAACTGGGACAGGCGAAAACTATGGCTACACCTTC.

This clone was detected only once. V and J are TRBV5-1 and TRBJ2-7; D is ambiguous. Trimming removed 4 bases from V and 4 bases from J, with 6 bases in between. The CDR3 has 11 amino acids. Germline CDR1 is SGHRS and CDR2 is YFSETQ. The CDR3 region has the DNA TGCGCCAGCAGCGGAGAGTACGAGCAGTACTTC. The encoded protein is CASSGEYEQYF.

This chain joins TRBV19 and TRBJ2-1; D is perhaps TRBD2 (5 bases). CDR1 is LNHDA, CDR2 SQIVND, per germline (reference sequence). This CDR3 has 14 residues. Trimming left V 6 bases short and J 5 bases short, with 14 bases between. The CDR3 region is CASRLALGNNEQFF. In nucleotides, the CDR3 is TGTGCCAGTAGACTCGCCCTCGGGAACAATGAGCAGTTCTTC.

The gene calls are TRBV29-1 and TRBJ2-3; D is possibly TRBD2 (6 bases). Germline CDR1 reads SQVTM; CDR2 reads ANQGSEA. Trimming shortened V by 4 bases and J by 2 bases, and 16 bases separated the two germline ends. The CDR3 loop spans 15 amino acids. DNA for the CDR3: TGCAGCGTTGTGTCCGGGAGCGGATCCACAGATACGCAGTATTTT. Its protein product is CSVVSGSGSTDTQYF.

The chain uses TRBV7-9 and TRBJ2-5; 11 nucleotides agree with TRBD1. Trimming cost V 5 bases and J 4 bases; bases outside gene matches: 9. CDR1 and CDR2 from the germline V gene are SEHNR and FQNEAQ (reference sequence). The CDR3 extends over 16 amino acids. The chain's CDR3 is CASSGGQGAPAETQYF. CDR3 bases: TGTGCCAGCAGCGGAGGACAGGGGGCACCCGCAGAGACCCAGTACTTC.

V and J are TRBV6-5 and TRBJ2-7; the D gene is possibly TRBD1 (5 bases). CDR1 and CDR2 (germline): MNHEY, SVGAGI. The V end was cut by 6 bases, the J end by 3 bases, with 15 bases between. CDR3 length equals 14 residues. CDR3 loop: CASRVTGYRYEQYF. CDR3 DNA: TGTGCCAGCAGAGTAACAGGTTACCGCTACGAGCAGTACTTC.

V gene TRBV28 combines with J gene TRBJ2-7, with TRBD1 identical over 7 bases. Germline loops: CDR1 MDHEN, CDR2 SYDVKM. The CDR3 has 14 residues. V gave up 5 bases and J gave up 3 bases; unmatched junction bases: 7. The CDR3 region is CASSRRDRIYEQYF. CDR3 DNA sequence: TGTGCCAGCAGTCGCCGGGACAGAATCTACGAGCAGTACTTC.

The gene calls are TRBV19 and TRBJ1-5; TRBD1 matches at 7 bases. The CDR3 sequence is 14 residues long. With 5 bases clipped from V and 3 bases from J, the junction kept 4 bases outside the gene matches. CDR1 is LNHDA and CDR2 is SQIVND in the germline V gene (reference sequence). The CDR3 loop reads CASSLGTDNQPQHF. The CDR3 DNA follows: TGTGCCAGTAGTCTCGGGACAGACAATCAGCCCCAGCATTTT. Supplemented by reference TRBV19 and TRBJ1-5, the full variable domain reads DGGITQSPKYLFRKEGQNVTLSCEQNLNHDAMYWYRQDPGQGLRLIYYSQIVNDFQKGDIAEGYSVSREKKESFPLTVTSAQKNPTAFYLCASSLGTDNQPQHFGDGTRLSIL.

CDR3 residues: CASSQDRGVRTGELFF. CDR3 coding DNA: TGTGCCAGCAGCCAAGATCGGGGGGTGAGAACCGGGGAGCTGTTTTTT. This rearrangement joins TRBV3-1 (or the pseudogene TRBV3-2) to TRBJ2-2, with 7 positions matching TRBD2. This CDR3 has 16 amino acids. Trimming at V came to 0 bases and at J to 5 bases, leaving 6 bases not matched to a gene. Germline lookup yields CDR1 LGHDT and CDR2 YNNKEL (reference sequence).

The chain links TRBV11-2 to TRBJ2-1; no definite D call. The CDR3 covers 11 residues. Deletions cut 3 bases from V and 6 bases from J, with 3 bases between. CDR1 and CDR2 (germline): SGHAT, FQNNGV. The CDR3 sequence is CASSFLNEQFF. The CDR3 DNA sequence: TGTGCCAGCAGCTTCCTCAATGAGCAGTTCTTC.